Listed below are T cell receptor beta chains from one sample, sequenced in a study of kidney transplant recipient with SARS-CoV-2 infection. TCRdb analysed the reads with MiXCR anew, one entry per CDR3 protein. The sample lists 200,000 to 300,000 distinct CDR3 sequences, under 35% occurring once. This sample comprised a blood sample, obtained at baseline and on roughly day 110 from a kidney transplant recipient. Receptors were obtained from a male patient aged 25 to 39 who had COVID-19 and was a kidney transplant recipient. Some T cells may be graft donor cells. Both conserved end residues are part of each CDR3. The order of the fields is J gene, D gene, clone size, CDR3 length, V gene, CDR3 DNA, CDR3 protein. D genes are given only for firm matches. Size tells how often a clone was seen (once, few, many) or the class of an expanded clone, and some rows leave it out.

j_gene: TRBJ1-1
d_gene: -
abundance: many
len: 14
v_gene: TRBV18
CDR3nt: TGTGCCAGCTCCCGGGACAATATGAACACTGAAGCTTTCTTT
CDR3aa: CASSRDNMNTEAFF

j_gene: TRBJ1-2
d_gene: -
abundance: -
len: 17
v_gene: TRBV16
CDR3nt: TGTGCCAGCAGCGATGATTGGGTCGTTAGAAAGACCTATGGCTACACCTTC
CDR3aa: CASSDDWVVRKTYGYTF

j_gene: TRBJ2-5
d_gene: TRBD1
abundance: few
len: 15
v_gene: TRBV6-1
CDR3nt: TGTGCCAGCAGTTCGGGACAGCCCGGGCAAGAGACCCAGTACTTC
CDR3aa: CASSSGQPGQETQYF

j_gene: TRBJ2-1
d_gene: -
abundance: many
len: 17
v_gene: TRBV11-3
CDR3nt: TGTGCCAGCAGCTTAGGTCCCCCCAGGGCCCTCTACAATGAGCAGTTCTTC
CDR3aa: CASSLGPPRALYNEQFF

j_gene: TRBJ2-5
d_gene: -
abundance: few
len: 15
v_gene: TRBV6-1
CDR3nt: TGTGCCAGCAGTGACCAACGGGGACAAGGGCAGACCCAGTACTTC
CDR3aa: CASSDQRGQGQTQYF

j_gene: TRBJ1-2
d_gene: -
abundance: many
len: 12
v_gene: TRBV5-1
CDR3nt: TGCGCCAGCAGCACCCAGGACTATGGCTACACCTTC
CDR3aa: CASSTQDYGYTF

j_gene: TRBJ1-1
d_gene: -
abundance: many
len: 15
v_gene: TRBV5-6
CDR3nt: TGTGCCAGCAGCTTGCCGCAGGGCTTGAACACTGAAGCTTTCTTT
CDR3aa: CASSLPQGLNTEAFF

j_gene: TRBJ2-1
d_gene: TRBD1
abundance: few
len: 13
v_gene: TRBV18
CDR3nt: TGTGCCAGCTCACTCGGGACAGTGAATGAGCAGTTCTTC
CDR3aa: CASSLGTVNEQFF

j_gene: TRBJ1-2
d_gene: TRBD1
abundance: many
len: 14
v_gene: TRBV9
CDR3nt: TGTGCCAGCAGCGTAGAAGGGACAGGGGGCGGCTACACCTTC
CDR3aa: CASSVEGTGGGYTF

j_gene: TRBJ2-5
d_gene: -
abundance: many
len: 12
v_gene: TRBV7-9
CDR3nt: TGTGCCAGCAGCGGAAGTATTGAGACCCAGTACTTC
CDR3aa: CASSGSIETQYF

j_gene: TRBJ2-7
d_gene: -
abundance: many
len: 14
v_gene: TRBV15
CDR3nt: TGTGCCACCAGCAGAAGAGGGAATCCCTACGAGCAGTACTTC
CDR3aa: CATSRRGNPYEQYF

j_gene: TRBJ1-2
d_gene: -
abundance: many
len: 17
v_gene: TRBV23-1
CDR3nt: TGCGCCAGCAGTACGGGCACGCTACGCAGAAAGACCTATGGCTACACCTTC
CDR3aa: CASSTGTLRRKTYGYTF

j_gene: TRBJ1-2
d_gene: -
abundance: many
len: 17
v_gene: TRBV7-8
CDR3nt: TGTGCCAGCAGCATTCAGGTGTTTACCCGAAAGACCTATGGCTACACCTTC
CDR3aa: CASSIQVFTRKTYGYTF

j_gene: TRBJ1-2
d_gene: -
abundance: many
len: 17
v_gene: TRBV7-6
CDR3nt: TGTGCCAGCAGCCTCGGACATGAATCTCGAAAGACCTATGGCTACACCTTC
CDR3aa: CASSLGHESRKTYGYTF

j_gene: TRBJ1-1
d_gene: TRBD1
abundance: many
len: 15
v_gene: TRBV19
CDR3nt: TGTGCCAGTAGTCTCCGGACAGGGGGTTGGACTGAAGCTTTCTTT
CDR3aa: CASSLRTGGWTEAFF

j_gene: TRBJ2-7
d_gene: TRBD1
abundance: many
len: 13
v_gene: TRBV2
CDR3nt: TGTGCCAGCAGTCTACAGGGGAAGCACGAGCAGTACTTC
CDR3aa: CASSLQGKHEQYF

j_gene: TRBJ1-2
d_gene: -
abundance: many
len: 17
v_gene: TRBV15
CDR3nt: TGTGCCACCAGCCATGTATCAAGGTGTGGAAAGACCTATGGCTACACCTTC
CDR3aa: CATSHVSRCGKTYGYTF

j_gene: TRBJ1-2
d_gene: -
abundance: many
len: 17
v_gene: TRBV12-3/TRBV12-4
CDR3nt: TGTGCCAGCAGTTGGCAGTTCAGCTTCCGAAAGACCTATGGCTACACCTTC
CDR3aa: CASSWQFSFRKTYGYTF

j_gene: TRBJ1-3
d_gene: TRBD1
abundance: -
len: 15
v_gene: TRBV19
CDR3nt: TGTGCCAGTAGTATTGGACAGGACCAAGGAAACACCATATATTTT
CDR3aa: CASSIGQDQGNTIYF

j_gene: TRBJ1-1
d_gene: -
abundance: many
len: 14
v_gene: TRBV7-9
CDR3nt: TGTGCCAGCAGCTTAGACGCGGGGAACACTGAAGCTTTCTTT
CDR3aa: CASSLDAGNTEAFF

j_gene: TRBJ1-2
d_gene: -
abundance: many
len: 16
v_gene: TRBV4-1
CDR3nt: TGCGCCAGCAGCCAAGAGAGTTGGGCAGGGGACTATGGCTACACCTTC
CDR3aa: CASSQESWAGDYGYTF

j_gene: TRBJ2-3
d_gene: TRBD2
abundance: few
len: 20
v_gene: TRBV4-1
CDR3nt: TGCGCCAGCAGCCCGGGGGGGTCTAGCGGGAGGGCTAAGAGCACAGATACGCAGTATTTT
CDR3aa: CASSPGGSSGRAKSTDTQYF

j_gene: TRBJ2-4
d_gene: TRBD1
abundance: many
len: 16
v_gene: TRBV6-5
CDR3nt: TGTGCCAGCAGTGGCCCGGGACAGCAAGACGAAAACATTCAGTACTTC
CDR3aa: CASSGPGQQDENIQYF

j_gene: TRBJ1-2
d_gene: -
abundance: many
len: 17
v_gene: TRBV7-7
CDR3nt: TGTGCCAGCAGCGGCAGTAATAAGTGCCGAAAGACCTATGGCTACACCTTC
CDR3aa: CASSGSNKCRKTYGYTF

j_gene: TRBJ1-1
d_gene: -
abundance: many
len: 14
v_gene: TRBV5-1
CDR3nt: TGCGCCAGCAGCCTCGTGGCAGGGAGCACTGAAGCTTTCTTT
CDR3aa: CASSLVAGSTEAFF

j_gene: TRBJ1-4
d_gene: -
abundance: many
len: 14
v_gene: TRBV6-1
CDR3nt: TGTGCCAGCAGTGAGACAGGAACTTATGAAAAACTGTTTTTT
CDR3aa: CASSETGTYEKLFF

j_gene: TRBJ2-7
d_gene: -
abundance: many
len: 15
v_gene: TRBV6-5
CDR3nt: TGTGCCAGCAGATACGAAAGGGGGAGCTCCTACGAGCAGTACTTC
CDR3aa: CASRYERGSSYEQYF

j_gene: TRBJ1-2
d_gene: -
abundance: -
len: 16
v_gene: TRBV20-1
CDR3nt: TGCAGTGCTTTTGTTCTGCTGTTTCGAAGGACCTATGGCTACACCTTC
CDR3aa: CSAFVLLFRRTYGYTF

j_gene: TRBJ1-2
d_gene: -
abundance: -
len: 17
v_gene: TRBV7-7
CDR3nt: TGTGCCAGCAGCAGGGGGAGTAAGCGCCGAAAGACCTATGGCTACACCTTC
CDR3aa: CASSRGSKRRKTYGYTF

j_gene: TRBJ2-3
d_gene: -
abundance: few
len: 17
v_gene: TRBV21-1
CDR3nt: TGTGCCAGCAGTTGGAAGATAGCTACAGTCATGCAAGATACGCAGTATTTT
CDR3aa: CASSWKIATVMQDTQYF

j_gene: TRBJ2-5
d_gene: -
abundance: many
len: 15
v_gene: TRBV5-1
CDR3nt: TGCGCCAGCAGCTACCGGACAGGGAGGGGAGAGACCCAGTACTTC
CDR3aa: CASSYRTGRGETQYF

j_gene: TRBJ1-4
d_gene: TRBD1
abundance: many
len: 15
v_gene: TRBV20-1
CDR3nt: TGCAGTGCACCACCGGGACAGGGACCTAATGAAAAACTGTTTTTT
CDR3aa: CSAPPGQGPNEKLFF

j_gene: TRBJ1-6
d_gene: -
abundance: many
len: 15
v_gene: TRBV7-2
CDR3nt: TGTGCCAGCAGCTTAGCTAAGGTTACGAATTCACCCCTCCACTTT
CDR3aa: CASSLAKVTNSPLHF

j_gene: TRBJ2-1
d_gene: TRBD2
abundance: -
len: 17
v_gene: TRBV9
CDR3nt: TGTGCCAGCAGCGTAAGAAGGACTAGCGGGGGGGCAGGTGAGCAGTTCTTC
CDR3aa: CASSVRRTSGGAGEQFF

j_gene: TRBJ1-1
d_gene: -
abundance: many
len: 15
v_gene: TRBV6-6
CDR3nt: TGTGCCAGCAGTTACTCGGGCCTCTTGAACACTGAAGCTTTCTTT
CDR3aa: CASSYSGLLNTEAFF

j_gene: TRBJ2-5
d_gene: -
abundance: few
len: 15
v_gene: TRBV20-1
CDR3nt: TGCAGTGCCACGGAGACTGGCTTACGGCAAGAGACCCAGTACTTC
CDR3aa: CSATETGLRQETQYF

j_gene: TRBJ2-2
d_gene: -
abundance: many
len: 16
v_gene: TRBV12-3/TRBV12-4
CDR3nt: TGTGCCAGCAGTTTGCGCACGAGTTTGAACACCGGGGAGCTGTTTTTT
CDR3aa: CASSLRTSLNTGELFF

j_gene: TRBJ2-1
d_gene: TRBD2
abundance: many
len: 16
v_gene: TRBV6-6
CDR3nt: TGTGCCAGCAAACTCGGGAAACTAGCGGGAGTCGATGAGCAGTTCTTC
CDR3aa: CASKLGKLAGVDEQFF

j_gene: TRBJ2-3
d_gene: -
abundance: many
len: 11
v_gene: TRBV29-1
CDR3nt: TGCAGCGCTACGGGGATGGATACGCAGTATTTT
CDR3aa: CSATGMDTQYF

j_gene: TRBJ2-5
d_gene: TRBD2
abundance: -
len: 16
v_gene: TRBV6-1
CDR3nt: TGTGCCAGCAGTGAAGGGACTAGCGGGGGGATGGATACCCAGTACTTC
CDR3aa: CASSEGTSGGMDTQYF

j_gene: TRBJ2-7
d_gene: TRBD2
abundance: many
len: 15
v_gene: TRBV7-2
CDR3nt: TGTGCCAGCAGCCAGGGGCTAGCGGGAGTCTACGAGCAGTACTTC
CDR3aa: CASSQGLAGVYEQYF

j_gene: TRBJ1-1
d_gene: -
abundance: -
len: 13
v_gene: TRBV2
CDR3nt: TGTGCCGGCCTGGGGGAGATGAACACTGAAGCTTCCTTT
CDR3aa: CAGLGEMNTEASF

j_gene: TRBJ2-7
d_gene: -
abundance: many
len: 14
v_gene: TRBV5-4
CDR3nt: TGTGCCAGCAGCAAATACGAACCTCCCTACGAGCAGTACTTC
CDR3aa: CASSKYEPPYEQYF

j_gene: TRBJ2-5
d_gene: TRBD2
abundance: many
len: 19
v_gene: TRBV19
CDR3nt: TGTGCCAGTAGTATATGGTCCGGTTGGACTAGCGGGAGCCAAGAGACCCAGTACTTC
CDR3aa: CASSIWSGWTSGSQETQYF

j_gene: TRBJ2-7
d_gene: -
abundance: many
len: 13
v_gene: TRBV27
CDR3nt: TGTGCCAGCAGTAGGGACGGACCCTACGAGCAGTACTTC
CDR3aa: CASSRDGPYEQYF

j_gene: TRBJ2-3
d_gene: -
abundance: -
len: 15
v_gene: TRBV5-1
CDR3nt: TGCGCCAGCAGCTCCCTGGGGGGCAGTGGAGATACGCAGTATTTT
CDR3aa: CASSSLGGSGDTQYF

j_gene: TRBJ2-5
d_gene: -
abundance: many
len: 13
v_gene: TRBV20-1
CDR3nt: TGCAGTTTCTCTGGGACGGGTCAAGAGACCCAGTACTTC
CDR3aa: CSFSGTGQETQYF

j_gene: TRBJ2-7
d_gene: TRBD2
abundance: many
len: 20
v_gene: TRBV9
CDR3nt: TGTGCCAGCAGCGTAGCTCCTCAGGTGGAAGGTAGCGGGCCTTACTACGAGCAGTACTTC
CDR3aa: CASSVAPQVEGSGPYYEQYF

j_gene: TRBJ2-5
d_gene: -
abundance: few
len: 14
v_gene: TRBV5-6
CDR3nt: TGTGCCAGCAGAAGGACTCTTGTAGGGGAGACCCAGTACTTC
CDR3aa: CASRRTLVGETQYF

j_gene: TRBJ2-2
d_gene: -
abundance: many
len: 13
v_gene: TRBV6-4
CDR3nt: TGTGCCAGCAGTGATGACGATACCGGGGAGCTGTTTTTT
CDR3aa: CASSDDDTGELFF

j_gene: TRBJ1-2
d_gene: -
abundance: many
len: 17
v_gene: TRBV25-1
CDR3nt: TGTGCCAGAAGTTGGGGAGGAGAACTGGGAAAGACCTATGGCTACACCTTC
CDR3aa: CARSWGGELGKTYGYTF